This TCR beta chain appears in the sequencing data of a study of control samples from healthy donors and cancer patients. Here immunoSEQ multiplex PCR was the method, and the copy in TCRdb shows in-frame clones only, minus some. The sample table includes approximately 190,000 clones. This CDR3 is built from 15 residues. V lost 0 bases to trimming and J lost 5 bases, with 13 bases between them. Germline CDR1 reads MNHEY; CDR2 reads SVGAGI. The sequenced material came from blood. The chain combines TRBV6-5 with TRBJ1-1; D ambiguous. The receptor was derived from a woman aged 30 to 39 in good health. The CDR3 loop is CASSYSNFQGTEAFF. The CDR3 bases are TGTGCCAGCAGTTACTCGAATTTCCAAGGGACTGAAGCTTTCTTT.